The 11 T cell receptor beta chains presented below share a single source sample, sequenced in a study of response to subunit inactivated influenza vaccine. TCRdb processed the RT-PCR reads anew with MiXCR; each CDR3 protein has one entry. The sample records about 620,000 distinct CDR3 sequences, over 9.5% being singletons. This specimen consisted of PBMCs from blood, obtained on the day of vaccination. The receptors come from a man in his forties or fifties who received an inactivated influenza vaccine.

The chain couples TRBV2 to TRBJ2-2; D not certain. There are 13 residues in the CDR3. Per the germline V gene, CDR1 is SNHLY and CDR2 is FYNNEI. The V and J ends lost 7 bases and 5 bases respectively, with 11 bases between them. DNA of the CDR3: TGTGCCAGCACGGAAAGTCGAACCGGGGAGCTGTTTTTT. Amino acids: CASTESRTGELFF.

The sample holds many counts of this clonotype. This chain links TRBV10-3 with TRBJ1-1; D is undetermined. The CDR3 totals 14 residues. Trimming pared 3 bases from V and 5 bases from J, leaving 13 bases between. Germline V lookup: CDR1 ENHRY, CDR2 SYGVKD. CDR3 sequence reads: CAISDSGGPTEAFF. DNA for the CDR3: TGTGCCATCAGTGACTCTGGTGGACCGACTGAAGCTTTCTTT.

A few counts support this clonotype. CDR3 bases: TGTGCCAGCAGTTGGACGGGAAGGGGGCGAGGAACCGGGGAGCTGTTTTTT. Amino acid sequence: CASSWTGRGRGTGELFF. V gene TRBV28 combines with J gene TRBJ2-2, with TRBD1 matching over 7 bases. The CDR3 runs 17 residues. Germline V lookup: CDR1 MDHEN, CDR2 SYDVKM. With 4 bases clipped from V and 5 bases from J, the junction kept 13 bases outside the gene matches.

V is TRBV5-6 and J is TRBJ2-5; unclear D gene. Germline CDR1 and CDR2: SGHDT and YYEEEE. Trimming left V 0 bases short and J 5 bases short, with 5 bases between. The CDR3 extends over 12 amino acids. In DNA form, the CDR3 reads TGTGCCAGCAGCTTGGCCTTTGAGACCCAGTACTTC. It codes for CASSLAFETQYF.

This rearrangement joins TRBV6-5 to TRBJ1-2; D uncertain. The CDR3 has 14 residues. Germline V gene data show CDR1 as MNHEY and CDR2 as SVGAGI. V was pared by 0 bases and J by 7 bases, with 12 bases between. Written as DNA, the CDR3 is TGTGCCAGCAGTTACTCGATTGCAGGCTCTGGCTACACCTTC. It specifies CASSYSIAGSGYTF.

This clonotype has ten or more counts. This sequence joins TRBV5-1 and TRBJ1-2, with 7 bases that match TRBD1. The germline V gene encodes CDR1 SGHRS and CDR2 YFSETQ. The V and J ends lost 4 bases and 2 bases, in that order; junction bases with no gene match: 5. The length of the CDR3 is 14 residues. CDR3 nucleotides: TGCGCCAGCAGCCTATCGGGACAGAACTATGGCTACACCTTC. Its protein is CASSLSGQNYGYTF. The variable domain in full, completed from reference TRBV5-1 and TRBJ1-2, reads KAGVTQTPRYLIKTRGQQVTLSCSPISGHRSVSWYQQTPGQGLQFLFEYFSETQRNKGNFPGRFSGRQFSNSRSEMNVSTLELGDSALYLCASSLSGQNYGYTFGSGTRLTVV.

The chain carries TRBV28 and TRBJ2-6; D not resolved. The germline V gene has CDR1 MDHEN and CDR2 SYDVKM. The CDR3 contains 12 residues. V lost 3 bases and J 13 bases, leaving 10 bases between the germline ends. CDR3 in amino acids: CASSFGSRVLTF. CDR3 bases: TGTGCCAGCAGTTTCGGGTCTCGTGTCCTGACTTTC.

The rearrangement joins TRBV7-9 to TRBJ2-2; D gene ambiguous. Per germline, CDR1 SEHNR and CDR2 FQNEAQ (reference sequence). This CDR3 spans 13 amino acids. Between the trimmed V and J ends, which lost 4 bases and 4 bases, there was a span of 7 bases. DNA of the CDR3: TGTGCCAGCAGCTCAATCCTCACCGGGGAGCTGTTTTTT. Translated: CASSSILTGELFF.

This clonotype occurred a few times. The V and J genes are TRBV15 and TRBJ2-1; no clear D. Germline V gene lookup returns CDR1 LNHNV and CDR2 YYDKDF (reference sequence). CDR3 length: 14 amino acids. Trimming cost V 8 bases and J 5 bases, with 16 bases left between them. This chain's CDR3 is CATAGSGQNNEQFF. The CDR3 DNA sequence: TGTGCCACCGCCGGTTCGGGTCAGAACAATGAGCAGTTCTTC.

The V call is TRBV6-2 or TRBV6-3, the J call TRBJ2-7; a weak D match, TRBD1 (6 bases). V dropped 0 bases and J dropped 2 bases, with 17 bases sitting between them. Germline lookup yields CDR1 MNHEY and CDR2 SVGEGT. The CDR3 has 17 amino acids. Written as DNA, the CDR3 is TGTGCCAGCAGTTACTCGATCAACAGGGCCCCAACCTACGAGCAGTACTTC. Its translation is CASSYSINRAPTYEQYF.

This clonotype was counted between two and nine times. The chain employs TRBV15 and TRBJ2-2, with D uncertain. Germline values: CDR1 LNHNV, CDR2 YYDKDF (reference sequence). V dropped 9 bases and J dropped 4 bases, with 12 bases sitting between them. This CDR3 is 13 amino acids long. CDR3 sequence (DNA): TGTGCCACTCAGCTTCCAGGCACCGGGGAGCTGTTTTTT. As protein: CATQLPGTGELFF.